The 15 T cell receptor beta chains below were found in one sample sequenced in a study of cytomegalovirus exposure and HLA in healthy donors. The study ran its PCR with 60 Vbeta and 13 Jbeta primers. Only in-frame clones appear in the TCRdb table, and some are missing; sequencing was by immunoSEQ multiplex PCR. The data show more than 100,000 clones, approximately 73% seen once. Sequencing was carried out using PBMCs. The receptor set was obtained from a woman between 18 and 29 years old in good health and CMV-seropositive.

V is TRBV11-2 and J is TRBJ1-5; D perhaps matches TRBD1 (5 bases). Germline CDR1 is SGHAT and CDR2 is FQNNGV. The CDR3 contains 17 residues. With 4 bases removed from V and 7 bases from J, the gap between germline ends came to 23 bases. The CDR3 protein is CASSSTSRSPGRQPQHF. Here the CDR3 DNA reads TGTGCCAGCAGCTCTACCTCCCGGAGTCCAGGGCGGCAGCCCCAGCATTTT.

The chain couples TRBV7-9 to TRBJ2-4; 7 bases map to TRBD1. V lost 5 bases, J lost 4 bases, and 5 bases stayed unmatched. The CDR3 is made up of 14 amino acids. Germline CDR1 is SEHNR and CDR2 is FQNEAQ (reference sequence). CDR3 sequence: CASSTPGQKNIQYF. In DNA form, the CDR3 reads TGTGCCAGCAGCACCCCGGGACAGAAAAACATTCAGTACTTC.

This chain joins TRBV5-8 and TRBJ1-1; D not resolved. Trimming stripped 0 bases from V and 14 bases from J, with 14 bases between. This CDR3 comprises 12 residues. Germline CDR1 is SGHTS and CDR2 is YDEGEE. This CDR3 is CASSLGGGSSFF. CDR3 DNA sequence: TGTGCCAGCAGCTTGGGGGGAGGAAGCTCCTTCTTT.

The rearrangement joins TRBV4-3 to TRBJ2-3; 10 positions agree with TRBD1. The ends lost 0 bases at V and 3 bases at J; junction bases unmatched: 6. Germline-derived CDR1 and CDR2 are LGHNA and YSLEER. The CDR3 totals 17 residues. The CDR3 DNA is TGCGCCAGCAGCCAAGACCCGGGACAGGGGTTTACAGATACGCAGTATTTT. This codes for CASSQDPGQGFTDTQYF.

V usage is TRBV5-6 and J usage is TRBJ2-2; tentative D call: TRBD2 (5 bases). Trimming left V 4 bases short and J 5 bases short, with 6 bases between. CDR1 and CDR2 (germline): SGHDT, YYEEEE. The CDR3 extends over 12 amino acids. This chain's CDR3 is CASSRRTGELFF. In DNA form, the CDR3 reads TGTGCCAGCAGCCGGAGGACCGGGGAGCTGTTTTTT.

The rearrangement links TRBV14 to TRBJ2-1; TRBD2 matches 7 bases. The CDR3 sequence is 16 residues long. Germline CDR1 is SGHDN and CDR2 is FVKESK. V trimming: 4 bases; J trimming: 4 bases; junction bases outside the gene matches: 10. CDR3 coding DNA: TGTGCCAGCAGCCCAACCGAGGGGACTAAATACAATGAGCAGTTCTTC. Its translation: CASSPTEGTKYNEQFF.

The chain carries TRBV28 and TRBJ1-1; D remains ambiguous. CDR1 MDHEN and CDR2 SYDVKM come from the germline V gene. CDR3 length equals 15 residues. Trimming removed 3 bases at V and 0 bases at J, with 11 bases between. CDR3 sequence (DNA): TGTGCCAGCAGTTTTACGGGGAGTATGAACACTGAAGCTTTCTTT. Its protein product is CASSFTGSMNTEAFF.

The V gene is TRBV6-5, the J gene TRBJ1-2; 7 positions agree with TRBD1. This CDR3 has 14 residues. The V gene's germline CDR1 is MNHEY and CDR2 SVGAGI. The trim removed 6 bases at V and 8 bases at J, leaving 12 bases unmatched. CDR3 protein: CASSLDRSTGGYTF. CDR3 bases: TGTGCCAGCAGCTTGGACAGGTCCACCGGGGGCTACACCTTC.

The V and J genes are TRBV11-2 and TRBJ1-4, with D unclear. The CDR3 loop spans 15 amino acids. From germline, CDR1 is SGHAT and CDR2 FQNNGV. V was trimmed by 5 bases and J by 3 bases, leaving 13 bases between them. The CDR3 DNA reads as TGTGCCAGCAGCGACCTGCAGACACCTAATGAAAAACTGTTTTTT. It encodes CASSDLQTPNEKLFF.

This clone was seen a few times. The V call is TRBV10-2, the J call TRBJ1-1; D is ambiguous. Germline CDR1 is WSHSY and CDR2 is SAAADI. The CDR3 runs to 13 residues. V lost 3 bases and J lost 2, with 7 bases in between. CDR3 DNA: TGCGCCAGCAGTGAACACAGTAACACTGAAGCTTTCTTT. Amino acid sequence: CASSEHSNTEAFF.

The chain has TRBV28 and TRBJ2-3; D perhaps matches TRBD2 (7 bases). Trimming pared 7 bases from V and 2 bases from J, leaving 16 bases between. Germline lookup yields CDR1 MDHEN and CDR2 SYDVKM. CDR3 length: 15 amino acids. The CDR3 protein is CASNFRGALTDTQYF. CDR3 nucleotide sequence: TGTGCCAGCAATTTCCGGGGGGCCCTCACAGATACGCAGTATTTT.

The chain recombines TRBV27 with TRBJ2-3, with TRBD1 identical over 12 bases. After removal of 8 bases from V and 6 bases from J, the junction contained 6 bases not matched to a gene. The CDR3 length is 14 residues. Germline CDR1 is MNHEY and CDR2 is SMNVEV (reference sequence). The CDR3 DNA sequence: TGTGCCAGCCGATGGGGACAGGGGGCTGATACGCAGTATTTT. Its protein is CASRWGQGADTQYF.

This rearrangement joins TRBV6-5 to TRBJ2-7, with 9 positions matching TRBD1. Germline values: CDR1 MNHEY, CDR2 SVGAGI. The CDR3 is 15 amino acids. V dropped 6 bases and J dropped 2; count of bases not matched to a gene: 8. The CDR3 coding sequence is TGTGCCAGCAGCAGGACAGGGGATAGGGCCTACGAGCAGTACTTC. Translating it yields CASSRTGDRAYEQYF.

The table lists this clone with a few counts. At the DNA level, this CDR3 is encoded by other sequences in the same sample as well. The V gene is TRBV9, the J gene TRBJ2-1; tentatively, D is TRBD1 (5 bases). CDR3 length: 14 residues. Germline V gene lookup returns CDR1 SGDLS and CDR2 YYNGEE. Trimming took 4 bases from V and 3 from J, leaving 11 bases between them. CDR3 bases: TGTGCCAGCAGCCCCTCAGGGAACTACAATGAGCAGTTCTTC. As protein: CASSPSGNYNEQFF.

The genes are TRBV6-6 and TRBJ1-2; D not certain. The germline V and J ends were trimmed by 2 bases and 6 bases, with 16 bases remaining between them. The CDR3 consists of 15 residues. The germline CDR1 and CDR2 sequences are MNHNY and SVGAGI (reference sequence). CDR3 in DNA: TGTGCCAGCAGTTACCTTTGGGCTTCGCCGGATGGCTACACCTTC. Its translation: CASSYLWASPDGYTF.